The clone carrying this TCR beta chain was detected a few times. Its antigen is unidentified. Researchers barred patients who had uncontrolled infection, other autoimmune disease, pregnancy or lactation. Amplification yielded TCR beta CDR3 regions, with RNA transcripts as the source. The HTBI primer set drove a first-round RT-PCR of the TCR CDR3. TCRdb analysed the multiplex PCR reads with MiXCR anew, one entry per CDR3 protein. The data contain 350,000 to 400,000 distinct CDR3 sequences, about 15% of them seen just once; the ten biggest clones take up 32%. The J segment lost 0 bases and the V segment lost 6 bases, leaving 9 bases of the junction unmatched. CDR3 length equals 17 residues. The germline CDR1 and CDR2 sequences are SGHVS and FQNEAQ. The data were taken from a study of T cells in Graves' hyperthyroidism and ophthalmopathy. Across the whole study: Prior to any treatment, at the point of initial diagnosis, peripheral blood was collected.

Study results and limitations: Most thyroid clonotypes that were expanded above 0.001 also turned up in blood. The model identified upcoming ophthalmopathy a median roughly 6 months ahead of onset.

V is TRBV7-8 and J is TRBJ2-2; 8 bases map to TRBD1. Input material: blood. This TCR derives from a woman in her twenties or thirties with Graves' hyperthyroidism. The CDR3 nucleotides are TGTGCCAGCAGGCGACTTTCACAGGGGGCGAACACCGGGGAGCTGTTTTTT. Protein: CASRRLSQGANTGELFF.